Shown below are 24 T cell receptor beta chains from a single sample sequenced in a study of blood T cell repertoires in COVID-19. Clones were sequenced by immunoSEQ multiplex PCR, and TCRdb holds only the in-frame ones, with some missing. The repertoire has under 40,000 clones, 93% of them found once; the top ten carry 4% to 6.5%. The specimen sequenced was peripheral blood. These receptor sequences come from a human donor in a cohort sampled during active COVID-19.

CDR3 loop: CASSQPKPGQGPEAFF. In DNA, the CDR3 is TGCGCCAGCAGTCAACCGAAACCGGGACAGGGACCTGAAGCTTTCTTT. This sequence joins TRBV23-1 and TRBJ1-1; TRBD1 matches 9 bases. TRBV23-1 is classed as an ORF, of uncertain function. Trimming removed 2 bases from V and 6 bases from J; junction bases left unmatched: 10. This CDR3 contains 16 residues.

The CDR3 loop reads CASAGRGGTGELFF. The CDR3 nucleotides read TGTGCCAGCGCCGGGCGGGGCGGCACCGGGGAGCTGTTTTTT. This chain joins TRBV3-1 (or the pseudogene TRBV3-2) and TRBJ2-2; the D gene is possibly TRBD2 (6 bases). The CDR3 loop spans 14 amino acids. CDR1 and CDR2 from the germline V gene are LGHDT and YNNKEL (reference sequence). Trimming shortened V by 8 bases and J by 4 bases, and 14 bases separated the two germline ends.

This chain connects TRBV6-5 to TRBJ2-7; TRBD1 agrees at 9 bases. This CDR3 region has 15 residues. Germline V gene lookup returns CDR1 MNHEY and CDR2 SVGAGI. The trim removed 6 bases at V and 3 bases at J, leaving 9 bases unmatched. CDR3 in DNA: TGTGCCAGCAGACAGGGGGCGAGTAGAGACTACGAGCAGTACTTC. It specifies CASRQGASRDYEQYF.

For the CDR3, the DNA is TGTGCCAGCAGCGTGCTCGACAGACAGGGCGAAGCTAACTATGGCTACACCTTC. Translated: CASSVLDRQGEANYGYTF. The chain combines TRBV5-8 with TRBJ1-2, with TRBD1 identical over 7 bases. Per germline, CDR1 SGHTS and CDR2 YDEGEE. V trimming: 4 bases; J trimming: 0 bases; junction bases outside the gene matches: 15. The CDR3 is made up of 18 amino acids.

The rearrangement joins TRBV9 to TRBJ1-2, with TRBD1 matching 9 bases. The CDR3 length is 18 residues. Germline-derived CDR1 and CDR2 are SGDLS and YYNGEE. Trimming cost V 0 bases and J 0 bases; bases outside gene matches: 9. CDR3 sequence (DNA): TGTGCCAGCAGCGTAGCTACAAGTGACAGGGGGTCTAACTATGGCTACACCTTC. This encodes CASSVATSDRGSNYGYTF.

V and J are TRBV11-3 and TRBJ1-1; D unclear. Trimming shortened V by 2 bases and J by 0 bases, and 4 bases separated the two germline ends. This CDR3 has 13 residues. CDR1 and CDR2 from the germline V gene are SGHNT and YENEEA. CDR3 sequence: CASSLTVNTEAFF. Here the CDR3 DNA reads TGTGCCAGCAGCTTAACGGTGAACACTGAAGCTTTCTTT.

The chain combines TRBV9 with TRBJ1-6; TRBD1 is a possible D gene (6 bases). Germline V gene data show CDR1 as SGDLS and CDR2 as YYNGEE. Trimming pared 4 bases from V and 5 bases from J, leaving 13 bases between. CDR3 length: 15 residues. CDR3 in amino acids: CASSKQGNDNSPLHF. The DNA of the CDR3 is TGTGCCAGCAGCAAACAGGGAAACGATAATTCACCCCTCCACTTT.

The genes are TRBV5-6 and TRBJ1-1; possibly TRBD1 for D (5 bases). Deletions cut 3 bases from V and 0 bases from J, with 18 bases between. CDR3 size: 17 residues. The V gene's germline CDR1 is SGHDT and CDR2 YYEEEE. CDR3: CASSWGLKGNMNTEAFF. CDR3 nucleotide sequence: TGTGCCAGCAGCTGGGGCTTGAAGGGGAACATGAACACTGAAGCTTTCTTT.

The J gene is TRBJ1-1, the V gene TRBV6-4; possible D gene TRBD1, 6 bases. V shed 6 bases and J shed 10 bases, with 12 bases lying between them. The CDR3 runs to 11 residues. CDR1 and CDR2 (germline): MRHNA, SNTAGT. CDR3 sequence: CASSAGTTAFF. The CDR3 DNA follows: TGTGCCAGCAGCGCCGGGACAACAGCTTTCTTT.

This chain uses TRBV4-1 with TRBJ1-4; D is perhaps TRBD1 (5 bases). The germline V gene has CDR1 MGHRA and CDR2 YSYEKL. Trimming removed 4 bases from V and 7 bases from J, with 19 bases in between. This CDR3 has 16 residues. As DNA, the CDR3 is TGCGCCAGCAGCCTTCGGGCGGGACCGGTGGTTGAAAAACTGTTTTTT. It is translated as CASSLRAGPVVEKLFF.

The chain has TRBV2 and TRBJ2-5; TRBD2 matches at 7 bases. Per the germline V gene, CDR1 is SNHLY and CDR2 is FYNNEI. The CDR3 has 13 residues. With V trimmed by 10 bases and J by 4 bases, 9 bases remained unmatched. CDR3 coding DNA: TGTGCCAACTTCTGGGAGGGGAGAGAGACCCAGTACTTC. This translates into CANFWEGRETQYF.

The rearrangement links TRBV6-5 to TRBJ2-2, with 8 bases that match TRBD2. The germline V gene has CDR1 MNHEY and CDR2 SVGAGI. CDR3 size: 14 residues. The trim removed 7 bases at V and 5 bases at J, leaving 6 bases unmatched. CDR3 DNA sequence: TGTGCCAGCAAACTAGCGGTCTGGACCGGGGAGCTGTTTTTT. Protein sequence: CASKLAVWTGELFF.

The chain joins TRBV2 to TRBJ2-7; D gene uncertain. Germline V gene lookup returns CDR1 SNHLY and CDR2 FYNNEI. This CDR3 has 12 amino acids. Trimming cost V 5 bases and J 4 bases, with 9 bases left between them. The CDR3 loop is CASSPRSYEQYF. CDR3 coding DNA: TGTGCCAGCAGTCCTCGCAGTTACGAGCAGTACTTC.

Here the CDR3 DNA reads TGTGCCAGCAGTCAACAGGGCTACAATGAGCAGTTCTTC. Translation gives CASSQQGYNEQFF. V is TRBV28 and J is TRBJ2-1; TRBD1 might be the D (6 bases). Trimming removed 5 bases at V and 3 bases at J, with 8 bases between. In germline, CDR1 is MDHEN, CDR2 SYDVKM. The CDR3 consists of 13 residues.

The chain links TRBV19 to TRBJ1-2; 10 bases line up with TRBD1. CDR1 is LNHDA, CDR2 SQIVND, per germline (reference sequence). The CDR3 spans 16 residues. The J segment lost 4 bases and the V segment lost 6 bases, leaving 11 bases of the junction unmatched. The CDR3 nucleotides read TGTGCCAGTAGCGCTACCGGGACAGGGGTGAGCTATGGCTACACCTTC. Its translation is CASSATGTGVSYGYTF.

The CDR3 sequence: CASSDSTSGGADTQYF. The CDR3 DNA follows: TGTGCCAGCAGTGACTCGACTAGCGGGGGGGCAGATACGCAGTATTTT. J is TRBJ2-3 and V is TRBV6-4; 14 positions agree with TRBD2. CDR3 length equals 16 residues. Trimming at V came to 0 bases and at J to 4 bases, leaving 0 bases not matched to a gene. Germline V gene lookup returns CDR1 MRHNA and CDR2 SNTAGT.

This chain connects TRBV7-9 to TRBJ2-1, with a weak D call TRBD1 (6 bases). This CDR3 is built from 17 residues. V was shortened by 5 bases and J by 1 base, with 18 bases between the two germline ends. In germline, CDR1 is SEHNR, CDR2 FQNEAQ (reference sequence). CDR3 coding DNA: TGTGCCAGCAGCATGAGACAGGTCGCGTTTTCCTACAATGAGCAGTTCTTC. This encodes CASSMRQVAFSYNEQFF.

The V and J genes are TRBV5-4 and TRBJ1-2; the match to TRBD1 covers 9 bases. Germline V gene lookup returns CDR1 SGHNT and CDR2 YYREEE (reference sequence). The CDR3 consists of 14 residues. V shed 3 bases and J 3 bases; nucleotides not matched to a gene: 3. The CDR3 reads CASSSRDRDYGYTF. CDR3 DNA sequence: TGTGCCAGCAGCTCCCGGGACAGGGACTATGGCTACACCTTC.

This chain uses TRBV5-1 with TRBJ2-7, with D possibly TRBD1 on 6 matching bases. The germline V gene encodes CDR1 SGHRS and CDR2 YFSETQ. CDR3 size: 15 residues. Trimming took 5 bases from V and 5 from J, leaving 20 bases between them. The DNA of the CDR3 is TGCGCCAGCAGGGTCACCGGGACACAGGCCCACGAGCAGTACTTC. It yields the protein CASRVTGTQAHEQYF.

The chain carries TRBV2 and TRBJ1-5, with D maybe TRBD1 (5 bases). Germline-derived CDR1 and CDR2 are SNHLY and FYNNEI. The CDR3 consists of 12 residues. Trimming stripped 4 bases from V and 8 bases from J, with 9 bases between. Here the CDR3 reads CASSVGLEPQHF. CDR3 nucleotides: TGTGCCAGCAGTGTGGGACTAGAGCCCCAGCATTTT.

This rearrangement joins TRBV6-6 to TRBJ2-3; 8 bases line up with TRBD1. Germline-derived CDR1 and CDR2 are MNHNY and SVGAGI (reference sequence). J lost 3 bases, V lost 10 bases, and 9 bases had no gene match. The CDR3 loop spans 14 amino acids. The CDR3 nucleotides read TGTGCCACCTTAGACAGGGGAAAGACAGATACGCAGTATTTT. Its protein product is CATLDRGKTDTQYF.

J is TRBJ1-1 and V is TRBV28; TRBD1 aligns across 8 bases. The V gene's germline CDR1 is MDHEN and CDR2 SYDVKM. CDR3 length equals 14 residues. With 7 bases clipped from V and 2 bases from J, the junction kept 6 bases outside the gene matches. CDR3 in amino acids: CASTQAGGNTEAFF. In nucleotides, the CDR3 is TGTGCCAGCACACAGGCAGGGGGCAACACTGAAGCTTTCTTT.

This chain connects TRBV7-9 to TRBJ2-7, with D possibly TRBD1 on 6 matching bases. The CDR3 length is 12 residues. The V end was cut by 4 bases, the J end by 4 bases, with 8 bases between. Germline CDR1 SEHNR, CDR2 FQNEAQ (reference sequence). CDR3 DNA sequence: TGTGCCAGCAGCTCTGGGACATACGAGCAGTACTTC. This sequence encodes CASSSGTYEQYF.

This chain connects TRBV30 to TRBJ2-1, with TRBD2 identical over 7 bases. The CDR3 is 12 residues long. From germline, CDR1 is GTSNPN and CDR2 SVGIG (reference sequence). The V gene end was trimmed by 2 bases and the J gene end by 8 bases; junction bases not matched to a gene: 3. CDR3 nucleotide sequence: TGTGCCTGGAGTCAAGCGGGATATGAGCAGTTCTTC. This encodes CAWSQAGYEQFF.